This T cell receptor beta chain was identified in a study of blood T cell repertoires in COVID-19. The data were produced by immunoSEQ multiplex PCR, yet TCRdb's version contains in-frame clones alone and is incomplete. This table has some 160,000 clones, 80% to 85% appearing once. The source of this sequence is a woman aged 50 to 60 who had recovered from COVID-19. The sample taken for sequencing was PBMCs or T cells enriched from blood (not recorded which).

For the CDR3, the DNA is TGTGCCAGCAGGGGACAGGGGGCGCTTAGCGACACCATATATTTT. Its translation is CASRGQGALSDTIYF. The V call is TRBV6-5, the J call TRBJ1-3; 12 bases fit TRBD1. V shed 6 bases and J 8 bases; nucleotides not matched to a gene: 8. The CDR3 sequence is 15 residues long. Per germline, CDR1 MNHEY and CDR2 SVGAGI.